This entry lists 5 T cell receptor beta chains sequenced from one sample in a study of blood T cells in healthy people across ages. For the second PCR, which ran for about 7 to 11 cycles, a sample-barcoded 5' primer and a J-beta primer mix were used. TCRdb processed the 5' RACE reads anew with MiXCR; each CDR3 protein has one entry. The repertoire holds around 800,000 distinct CDR3 sequences, with around two thirds as singletons. Specimen: blood. Receptors originate from a young man in good health.

The gene calls are TRBV9 and TRBJ2-5, with D maybe TRBD2 (6 bases). Looked up from germline, CDR1 is SGDLS and CDR2 is YYNGEE. The CDR3 length is 15 residues. V was clipped by 6 bases and J by 5 bases, with 20 bases between them. The CDR3 DNA is TGTGCCAGCACCTCAAGTGGAGGGAGTCGGGAGACCCAGTACTTC. It encodes CASTSSGGSRETQYF.

The chain is built from TRBV7-2 and TRBJ2-4, with unresolved D. The better agreement between TRBJ2-7 and the DNA end casts doubt on the J call. CDR1 is SGHTA and CDR2 is FQGNSA in the germline V gene. The CDR3 spans 14 residues. The CDR3 coding sequence is TGTGCCAGCAGCTTAGCGGGCAAGGGCTACGAGCAGTACTTC. Protein: CASSLAGKGYEQYF.

The V gene is TRBV13, the J gene TRBJ1-2, with 9 bases lining up with TRBD1. The CDR3 length is 15 residues. V shed 9 bases and J 1 base; nucleotides not matched to a gene: 9. Germline V gene sequence: CDR1 PRHDT, CDR2 FYEKMQ (reference sequence). This chain's CDR3 is CASTPGTGFNYGYTF. As DNA, the CDR3 is TGTGCCAGTACGCCCGGGACAGGGTTTAACTATGGCTACACCTTC.

This clonotype has just one count. The chain couples TRBV7-2 to TRBJ2-7, with TRBD2 matching over 8 bases. Germline loops: CDR1 SGHTA, CDR2 FQGNSA. This CDR3 spans 16 amino acids. The trim removed 5 bases at V and 2 bases at J, leaving 11 bases unmatched. The CDR3 region has the DNA TGTGCCAGCAGCCCCCCATTTACGGGGGGGCCCTACGAGCAGTACTTC. Its protein is CASSPPFTGGPYEQYF.

In its sample, this clonotype was seen a few times. The rearrangement joins TRBV2 to TRBJ1-5; 8 nucleotides match TRBD1. The CDR3 has 13 amino acids. Germline CDR1 SNHLY, CDR2 FYNNEI. The V segment lost 6 bases and the J segment 6 bases; nucleotides outside the gene matches: 4. The CDR3 region is CASRQGAGQPQHF. CDR3 bases: TGTGCCAGCAGGCAGGGGGCCGGTCAGCCCCAGCATTTT.